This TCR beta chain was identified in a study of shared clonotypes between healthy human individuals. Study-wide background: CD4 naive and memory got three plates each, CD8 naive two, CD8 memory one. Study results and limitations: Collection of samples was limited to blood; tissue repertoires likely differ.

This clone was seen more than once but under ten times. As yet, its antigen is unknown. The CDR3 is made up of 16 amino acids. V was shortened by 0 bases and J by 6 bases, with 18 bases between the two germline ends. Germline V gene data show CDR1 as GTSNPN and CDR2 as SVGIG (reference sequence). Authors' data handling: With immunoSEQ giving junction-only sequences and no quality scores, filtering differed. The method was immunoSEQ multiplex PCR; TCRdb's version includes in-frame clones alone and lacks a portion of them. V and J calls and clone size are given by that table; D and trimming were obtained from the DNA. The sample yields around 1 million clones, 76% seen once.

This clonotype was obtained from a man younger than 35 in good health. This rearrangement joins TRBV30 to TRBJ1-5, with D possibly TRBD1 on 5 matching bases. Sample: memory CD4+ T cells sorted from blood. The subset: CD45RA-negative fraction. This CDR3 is CAWSVRGRSPSQPQHF. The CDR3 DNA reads TGTGCCTGGAGTGTGAGGGGCCGGTCCCCTTCTCAGCCCCAGCATTTT. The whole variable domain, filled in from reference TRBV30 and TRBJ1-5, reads SQTIHQWPATLVQPVGSPLSLECTVEGTSNPNLYWYRQAAGRGLQLLFYSVGIGQISSEVPQNLSASRPQDRQFILSSKKLLLSDSGFYLCAWSVRGRSPSQPQHFGDGTRLSIL.